The 6 T cell receptor beta chains presented below share a single source sample, sequenced in a study of T cell changes during pregnancy in multiple sclerosis. This table comes from immunoSEQ multiplex PCR, and its TCRdb copy is limited to in-frame clones, with some not included. This table holds approximately 93,000 clones, more than 85% found once. Sequencing was performed on peripheral blood, taken before pregnancy. These TCRs come from a female donor with multiple sclerosis, enrolled in a pregnancy study.

The V and J genes are TRBV19 and TRBJ2-5, with TRBD2 as a possible D gene (6 bases). The CDR3 spans 14 residues. Trimming stripped 5 bases from V and 4 bases from J, with 14 bases between. Germline lookup yields CDR1 LNHDA and CDR2 SQIVND (reference sequence). CDR3 nucleotide sequence: TGTGCCAGTAGTGCCGCGGGGAGCCCAGAGACCCAGTACTTC. Amino acid sequence: CASSAAGSPETQYF.

This clone came up once. The chain's CDR3 is CASSLSPADYGYTF. The CDR3, as DNA: TGCGCCAGCAGCTTGTCTCCCGCGGACTATGGCTACACCTTC. The genes are TRBV5-1 and TRBJ1-2; no reliable D call. The CDR3 has 14 amino acids. The V end lost 1 base, the J end lost 3 bases, and 10 bases lay between the germline ends. Germline V gene sequence: CDR1 SGHRS, CDR2 YFSETQ.

V usage is TRBV4-3 and J usage is TRBJ2-2; D remains unclear. Germline V gives CDR1 LGHNA, CDR2 YSLEER. The ends were cut back, 0 bases at V and 0 bases at J, with 8 bases in the middle. The CDR3 is 16 amino acids. This CDR3 reads CASSQDRVANTGELFF. Written as DNA, the CDR3 is TGCGCCAGCAGCCAAGATCGGGTTGCGAACACCGGGGAGCTGTTTTTT.

The V call is TRBV18, the J call TRBJ2-1, with TRBD2 matching 8 bases. Losses at the gene ends were 6 bases for V and 0 bases for J; bases not matched to a gene: 4. The CDR3 is made up of 15 amino acids. Germline lookup yields CDR1 KGHSH and CDR2 LQKENI. Here the CDR3 reads CASSPGGDSYNEQFF. In DNA form, the CDR3 reads TGTGCCAGCTCTCCCGGGGGGGACTCCTACAATGAGCAGTTCTTC.

V and J are TRBV27 and TRBJ1-4; 8 nucleotides align to TRBD1. V dropped 7 bases and J dropped 8; count of bases not matched to a gene: 9. In germline, CDR1 is MNHEY, CDR2 SMNVEV (reference sequence). This CDR3 is 14 amino acids long. The CDR3 protein is CASKWTGSGEKLFF. CDR3 in DNA: TGTGCCAGCAAATGGACAGGGTCGGGAGAAAAACTGTTTTTT. Full variable domain (outside the CDR3, taken from reference TRBV27 and TRBJ1-4): EAQVTQNPRYLITVTGKKLTVTCSQNMNHEYMSWYRQDPGLGLRQIYYSMNVEVTDKGDVPEGYKVSRKEKRNFPLILESPSPNQTSLYFCASKWTGSGEKLFFGSGTQLSVL.

The rearrangement links TRBV6-1 to TRBJ1-3; the D is unclear. The germline V gene encodes CDR1 MNHNS and CDR2 SASEGT. This CDR3 region has 14 residues. Trimming stripped 0 bases from V and 7 bases from J, with 10 bases between. This chain's CDR3 is CASSEAGGFNTIYF. The DNA of the CDR3 is TGTGCCAGCAGTGAAGCGGGCGGGTTCAACACCATATATTTT.